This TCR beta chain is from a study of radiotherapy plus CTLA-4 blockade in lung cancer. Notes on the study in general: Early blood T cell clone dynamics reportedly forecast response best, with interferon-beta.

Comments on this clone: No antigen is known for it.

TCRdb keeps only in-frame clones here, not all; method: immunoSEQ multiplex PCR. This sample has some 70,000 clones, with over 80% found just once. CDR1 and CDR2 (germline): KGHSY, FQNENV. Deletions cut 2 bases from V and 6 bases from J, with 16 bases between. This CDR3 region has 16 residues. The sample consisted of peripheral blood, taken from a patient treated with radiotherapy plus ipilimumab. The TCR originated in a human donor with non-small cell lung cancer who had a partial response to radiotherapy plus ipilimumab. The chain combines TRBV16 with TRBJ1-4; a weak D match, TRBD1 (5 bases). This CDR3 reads CASSQVQGPLDEKLFF. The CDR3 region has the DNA TGTGCCAGCAGCCAAGTCCAGGGCCCCCTTGATGAAAAACTGTTTTTT. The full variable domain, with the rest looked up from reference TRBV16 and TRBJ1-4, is GEEVAQTPKHLVRGEGQKAKLYCAPIKGHSYVFWYQQVLKNEFKFLISFQNENVFDETGMPKERFSAKCLPNSPCSLEIQATKLEDSAVYFCASSQVQGPLDEKLFFGSGTQLSVL.